What follows are 24 T cell receptor beta chains derived from one specimen sequenced in a study of blood T cell repertoires in COVID-19. Data came from immunoSEQ multiplex PCR; TCRdb stores just in-frame clones and leaves some out. The sample has approximately 140,000 clones; 70% to 90% are singletons. Sequencing was carried out using peripheral blood. These receptors were taken from a woman between 35 and 50 years old with active or convalescent COVID-19.

The sample holds a few counts of this clone. V usage is TRBV4-3 and J usage is TRBJ1-1; D is perhaps TRBD1 (5 bases). The V gene's germline CDR1 is LGHNA and CDR2 YSLEER. Deletions cut 0 bases from V and 5 bases from J, with 13 bases between. The CDR3 contains 15 residues. The CDR3 loop reads CASSQDATGGTEAFF. DNA for the CDR3: TGCGCCAGCAGCCAAGATGCCACGGGGGGGACTGAAGCTTTCTTT.

This clone came up many times. The rearrangement uses TRBV27 and TRBJ2-7; tentatively, D is TRBD2 (5 bases). Germline values: CDR1 MNHEY, CDR2 SMNVEV (reference sequence). V lost 5 bases, J lost 6 bases, and 17 bases lay in between. This CDR3 contains 14 residues. CDR3 bases: TGTGCCAGCAGTCCCGGTCTGGAGGCCCGCGAGCAGTACTTC. Its protein product is CASSPGLEAREQYF.

The V and J genes are TRBV19 and TRBJ1-1; 8 nucleotides align to TRBD1. From germline, CDR1 is LNHDA and CDR2 SQIVND (reference sequence). J gave up 0 bases and V 1 base, and 4 bases lay outside the gene matches. The CDR3 covers 16 residues. CDR3 amino acids: CASSIGTGRLNTEAFF. For the CDR3, the DNA is TGTGCCAGTAGTATAGGGACAGGGAGATTGAACACTGAAGCTTTCTTT. The whole variable domain, filled in from reference TRBV19 and TRBJ1-1, reads DGGITQSPKYLFRKEGQNVTLSCEQNLNHDAMYWYRQDPGQGLRLIYYSQIVNDFQKGDIAEGYSVSREKKESFPLTVTSAQKNPTAFYLCASSIGTGRLNTEAFFGQGTRLTVV.

This chain uses TRBV5-1 with TRBJ2-3; TRBD2 aligns across 11 bases. The J segment lost 6 bases and the V segment lost 2 bases, leaving 5 bases of the junction unmatched. The CDR3 contains 15 residues. Looked up from germline, CDR1 is SGHRS and CDR2 is YFSETQ. CDR3 nucleotide sequence: TGCGCCAGCAGCTTCCTAGCGGGGGGTATGGATACGCAGTATTTT. This encodes CASSFLAGGMDTQYF.

CDR3 sequence: CASSVGGGEIESYTF. DNA for the CDR3: TGTGCCAGCAGCGTAGGAGGGGGCGAAATAGAAAGCTACACCTTC. The V and J genes are TRBV9 and TRBJ1-2, with TRBD1 matching over 7 bases. The CDR3 has 15 amino acids. The V segment lost 0 bases and the J segment 9 bases; nucleotides outside the gene matches: 11. Per germline, CDR1 SGDLS and CDR2 YYNGEE.

This clone was counted only a few times. The chain employs TRBV3-1 (or the pseudogene TRBV3-2) and TRBJ1-6, with D uncertain. The CDR3 has 15 amino acids. V lost 4 bases and J 7 bases, leaving 14 bases between the germline ends. Germline CDR1 is LGHDT and CDR2 is YNNKEL (reference sequence). This CDR3 is CASSPSRSPNSPLHF. CDR3 in DNA: TGTGCCAGCAGCCCGTCCCGGTCCCCAAATTCACCCCTCCACTTT.

The rearrangement joins TRBV9 to TRBJ2-1; D perhaps matches TRBD1 (6 bases). CDR1 and CDR2 from the germline V gene are SGDLS and YYNGEE. This CDR3 has 13 amino acids. V shed 2 bases and J shed 4 bases, with 7 bases lying between them. The CDR3 protein is CASSVDRYNEQFF. DNA of the CDR3: TGTGCCAGCAGCGTTGACAGGTACAATGAGCAGTTCTTC.

CDR3 in amino acids: CASTGQPNTEAFF. The CDR3 DNA reads TGTGCCAGCACGGGACAGCCTAACACTGAAGCTTTCTTT. The rearrangement uses TRBV28 and TRBJ1-1, with 7 bases matching TRBD1. The CDR3 runs to 13 residues. Trimming cost V 7 bases and J 2 bases; bases outside gene matches: 4. Germline lookup yields CDR1 MDHEN and CDR2 SYDVKM.

This clone was recorded a few times. This chain links TRBV9 with TRBJ1-4, with D possibly TRBD1 on 5 matching bases. CDR1 SGDLS and CDR2 YYNGEE come from the germline V gene. The CDR3 contains 15 residues. Trimming shortened V by 3 bases and J by 6 bases, and 15 bases separated the two germline ends. DNA of the CDR3: TGTGCCAGCAGCGCCGGGCGGGGGGAACATGAAAAACTGTTTTTT. This encodes CASSAGRGEHEKLFF.

V is TRBV6-4 and J is TRBJ1-5; D not resolved. This CDR3 has 13 residues. V shed 4 bases and J shed 3 bases, with 7 bases lying between them. The V gene's germline CDR1 is MRHNA and CDR2 SNTAGT. CDR3 nucleotide sequence: TGTGCCAGCAGTGTGGGCCCCAATCAGCCCCAGCATTTT. Amino acid sequence: CASSVGPNQPQHF.

V is TRBV7-7 and J is TRBJ2-3, with TRBD1 matching over 10 bases. Germline V gives CDR1 SSHAT, CDR2 FNYEAQ (reference sequence). This CDR3 comprises 16 residues. V lost 3 bases to trimming and J lost 2 bases; unmatched junction nucleotides: 5. CDR3 DNA sequence: TGTGCCAGCAGCTTGGGGACAGGGGCCTTCACAGATACGCAGTATTTT. This codes for CASSLGTGAFTDTQYF.

The rearrangement links TRBV21-1 to TRBJ2-4; the D call of TRBD1 is as the table states it, not checked on the DNA. TRBV21-1 is tagged as a pseudogene. This CDR3 comprises 18 residues. Here the CDR3 reads CASSSRTGGPRAKNIQYF. DNA for the CDR3: TGTGCCAGCAGCTCCCGGACAGGGGGCCCCCGGGCCAAAAACATTCAGTACTTC.

This clone occurred once. The chain combines TRBV5-1 with TRBJ1-2; TRBD1 matches 8 bases. J lost 4 bases, V lost 0 bases, and 2 bases had no gene match. The germline gives CDR1 SGHRS, CDR2 YFSETQ. This CDR3 spans 14 amino acids. CDR3 nucleotides: TGCGCCAGCAGCTTGGGACAGGGGACCTATGGCTACACCTTC. Residues: CASSLGQGTYGYTF. The whole variable domain, filled in from reference TRBV5-1 and TRBJ1-2, reads KAGVTQTPRYLIKTRGQQVTLSCSPISGHRSVSWYQQTPGQGLQFLFEYFSETQRNKGNFPGRFSGRQFSNSRSEMNVSTLELGDSALYLCASSLGQGTYGYTFGSGTRLTVV.

The chain links TRBV7-9 to TRBJ1-6, with TRBD1 identical over 9 bases. CDR1 SEHNR and CDR2 FQNEAQ come from the germline V gene (reference sequence). The CDR3 extends over 15 amino acids. Losses at the gene ends were 5 bases for V and 10 bases for J; bases not matched to a gene: 9. The CDR3 protein is CASSAKQGAGSPLHF. Here the CDR3 DNA reads TGTGCCAGCAGCGCCAAACAGGGGGCGGGATCACCCCTCCACTTT.

The chain is built from TRBV29-1 and TRBJ2-7, with D maybe TRBD1 (6 bases). V lost 6 bases and J lost 11, with 20 bases in between. CDR1 and CDR2 (germline): SQVTM, ANQGSEA. This CDR3 contains 12 residues. The DNA for the CDR3 is TGCAGCGTCGTCCGGGACACCCGTCGGGAGTACTTC. Protein: CSVVRDTRREYF.

V usage is TRBV10-1 and J usage is TRBJ2-1; 13 positions agree with TRBD2. The CDR3 loop spans 14 amino acids. Germline assignment: CDR1 WNHNN and CDR2 SYGVQD (reference sequence). V was clipped by 11 bases and J by 6 bases; unmatched bases: 7. The CDR3: CAGLAGAILNEQFF. DNA for the CDR3: TGCGCCGGACTAGCGGGAGCGATACTCAATGAGCAGTTCTTC.

This chain links TRBV28 with TRBJ2-3; 10 positions match TRBD2. This CDR3 spans 18 amino acids. J gave up 0 bases and V 2 bases, and 8 bases lay outside the gene matches. Germline-derived CDR1 and CDR2 are MDHEN and SYDVKM. CDR3 region: CASSLPVAGGLSTDTQYF. CDR3 DNA: TGTGCCAGCAGTTTACCGGTAGCGGGGGGACTTAGCACAGATACGCAGTATTTT.

The chain links TRBV5-5 to TRBJ1-5, with D possibly matching TRBD1 (6 bases). Germline V CDR1 and CDR2: SGHKS, YYEKEE (reference sequence). The CDR3 is 14 amino acids. Trimming left V 4 bases short and J 4 bases short, with 12 bases between. Here the CDR3 DNA reads TGTGCCAGCAGCCCGGGACATTCAAATCAGCCCCAGCATTTT. Amino acid sequence: CASSPGHSNQPQHF.

The chain recombines TRBV28 with TRBJ2-1; 15 bases agree with TRBD2. Trimming took 6 bases from V and 7 from J; bases not matched to a gene: 4. The CDR3 has 15 amino acids. Germline assignment: CDR1 MDHEN and CDR2 SYDVKM. CDR3 sequence reads: CASSLGTSGRNEQFF. CDR3 bases: TGTGCCAGCAGCCTAGGGACTAGCGGGAGGAATGAGCAGTTCTTC.

V is TRBV28 and J is TRBJ2-5; TRBD2 might be the D (5 bases). Trimming removed 4 bases from V and 2 bases from J, with 17 bases in between. CDR3 length: 16 amino acids. The V gene's germline CDR1 is MDHEN and CDR2 SYDVKM. The CDR3 spells CASSSITRRPQETQYF. Here the CDR3 DNA reads TGTGCCAGCAGTTCTATAACTAGACGGCCACAAGAGACCCAGTACTTC.

Concerning this clone: Relative to the germline gene, one junction end is altered; a read error may explain this. The chain employs TRBV3-1 (or the pseudogene TRBV3-2) and TRBJ2-1; D unclear. CDR3 length equals 16 residues. In germline, CDR1 is LGHDT, CDR2 YNNKEL (reference sequence). In nucleotides, the CDR3 is TGTGCCAGCAGGCAAGATGGCTCACGCTCCTACAATGAGCAGTTCTTC. As protein: CASRQDGSRSYNEQFF.

The V gene is TRBV28, the J gene TRBJ1-1; tentatively, D is TRBD1 (6 bases). Trimming cost V 2 bases and J 5 bases, with 12 bases left between them. Per the germline V gene, CDR1 is MDHEN and CDR2 is SYDVKM. This CDR3 contains 14 residues. The CDR3 is CASSLSDRRTEAFF. The DNA for the CDR3 is TGTGCCAGCAGTTTAAGCGACAGGCGTACTGAAGCTTTCTTT. The full variable domain, its missing parts supplied by reference TRBV28 and TRBJ1-1, is DVKVTQSSRYLVKRTGEKVFLECVQDMDHENMFWYRQDPGLGLRLIYFSYDVKMKEKGDIPEGYSVSREKKERFSLILESASTNQTSMYLCASSLSDRRTEAFFGQGTRLTVV.

The chain carries TRBV4-2 and TRBJ1-2; TRBD1 is a possible D gene (5 bases). The CDR3 is 14 residues long. The V end lost 0 bases, the J end lost 5 bases, and 10 bases lay between the germline ends. CDR1 is LGHNA, CDR2 YNFKEQ, per germline. The CDR3 is CASSQDSGTYGYTF. DNA for the CDR3: TGTGCCAGCAGCCAAGATAGCGGGACGTATGGCTACACCTTC.

In its sample, this clone was seen many times. The rearrangement links TRBV28 to TRBJ2-7; 7 bases match TRBD2. There are 14 residues in the CDR3. Germline CDR1 reads MDHEN; CDR2 reads SYDVKM. J was trimmed by 3 bases and V by 8 bases; bases with no gene match: 10. CDR3 loop: CASLASGGDYEQYF. The CDR3 nucleotides read TGTGCCAGCTTAGCTAGCGGAGGGGACTACGAGCAGTACTTC.